This TCR delta chain was recorded in a study of gamma-delta T cells after stem cell transplantation. TCRdb made new clone calls on the RT-PCR reads using CATT. The data hold some 730 delta-chain clones, with roughly 10% observed a single time. CDR3 length: 20 amino acids. Trimming at V came to 3 bases and at J to 0 bases, leaving 18 bases not matched to a gene. CDR1 and CDR2 from the germline V gene are GEAIGNYY and EKD. The sequenced sample consisted of gamma-delta T cells. V and J are TRDV2 and TRDJ1; 10 nucleotides line up with TRDD3. The clonotype originates from a human donor. It is not recorded whose cells these are; they may come from a transplant donor. This table probably holds off-target reads from a library built for another chain. The DNA for the CDR3 is TGTGCCTGTGACGAAATTATGGGGGATACCCAGACCAAGTACACCGATAAACTCATCTTT. Its protein is CACDEIMGDTQTKYTDKLIF.